This TCR beta chain was recorded in a study of blood T cell repertoires in COVID-19. The protocol was immunoSEQ multiplex PCR, while the TCRdb copy is restricted to in-frame clones and leaves out a portion. The table shows about 270,000 clones, with around 85% occurring only once. V was clipped by 3 bases and J by 3 bases; unmatched bases: 5. This CDR3 comprises 15 residues. Germline lookup yields CDR1 LGHNT and CDR2 FRNRAP. This clone came up a few times. Sequencing input: peripheral blood. The sequence was collected from a woman in her sixties or seventies with acute or convalescent COVID-19. This sequence joins TRBV12-5 and TRBJ1-5; 7 nucleotides match TRBD1. The CDR3 region has the DNA TGTGCTAGTGGTTTTGCAGACAGGGACAATCAGCCCCAGCATTTT. This translates into CASGFADRDNQPQHF.